Detailed here is one TCR beta chain. The assay was run at deep level. The protocol was immunoSEQ multiplex PCR, while the TCRdb copy is restricted to in-frame clones and leaves out a portion. The sample carries some 470,000 clones, roughly four fifths recorded once. V was cut by 0 bases and J by 2 bases, with 10 bases left in between. The CDR3 is 15 amino acids. Germline V gene sequence: CDR1 SGHNT, CDR2 YYREEE (reference sequence). The data stem from a study of shared clonotypes between healthy human individuals. The specimen sequenced was PBMCs. The clonotype was recovered from a woman aged 40-49 years in good health. Some clones in this sample may be carry-over from other donors' samples. The V and J genes are TRBV5-4 and TRBJ2-3, with D maybe TRBD2 (6 bases). CDR3 loop: CASSLAGRFTDTQYF. CDR3 in DNA: TGTGCCAGCAGCTTGGCAGGGAGGTTCACAGATACGCAGTATTTT.